This T cell receptor (beta chain) was captured by sequencing in a study of cytomegalovirus exposure and HLA in healthy donors (TCRdb year 2017). Some background on the complete study: An earlier analysis of under 600 of the donors reported approximately 300 Gb of sequence data and 117 million unique TCR beta sequences from about 179 million T cells. Donor age, sex, ethnicity and CMV serostatus were compiled together with the repertoire data. An early release covering roughly 600 HLA-typed donors comprised about 300 gigabases of sequencing data and tens of millions of unique TCR sequences. The study aimed to test whether cataloging public T cell receptors could reveal signatures of past pathogen exposure. The number of typed donors differed by locus: roughly 629-640 for A, B, C, DRB1 and DQB1; 522 for DQA1; 606 for DPA1; and some 450 for DPB1. In a later genetic analysis, genome-wide SNP genotypes for about three fifths of the roughly 670 donors were used, and that subset was treated as a discovery cohort. The T cell repertoires of 666 subjects were profiled by immunosequencing and related to cytomegalovirus serostatus. In the later analysis, no new phenotypic data were used to find candidate immune exposures; instead, reliance was placed on TCR beta sequences and their occurrence across donors. Class I and class II HLA loci were covered by the typing at four-digit resolution. Several DR-DQ haplotypes were handled as single units for association and clustering because linkage in the cohort was strong. Of the roughly 410 genotyped donors, 75% to 85% were placed in the genetic ancestry cluster associated with self-reported Caucasian donors. Among a few hundred genotyped donors of the cohort, an average of around 240,000 unique TCR beta nucleotide sequences were sequenced per donor, approximately 20% of them non-productive. The study combined high-throughput TCR immunosequencing, statistical association of individual TCRs with disease status, and machine learning to predict cytomegalovirus infection status. Besides the first cohort of 666 subjects, a separate validation cohort made up of 120 different subjects was used. To study patterns of TCR occurrence, a later analysis re-analyzed previously published TCR beta repertoires from hundreds of donors and added high-resolution HLA genotyping. An earlier analysis of roughly 580 of the donors used high-throughput TCR beta sequencing to judge whether each TCR beta V gene segment behaved as functional or pseudogenic. All discovery cohort repertoires had been generated using a single sequencing platform. The study at large found these results: The study listed approximately 160 TCR beta chains as associated with cytomegalovirus. An association between a missense DCLRE1C variant and V-gene and J-gene trimming of TCR beta chains was found in a later genetic analysis and replicated in an independent cohort. Several of the top co-occurrence clusters appeared to be linked to parvovirus B19, influenza, CMV and Epstein-Barr virus, according to a later analysis. In an earlier analysis of about 540 of the donors, most TCR beta V segments were observed in productive rearrangements about 90% or about 30% of the time, broadly matching IMGT annotations. The sequencing pipeline was judged likely to have produced a cluster of highly shared sequence variants as a technical artifact. The cohort was sequenced for TCR beta chains only, and without alpha or paired-chain data the features that could be detected were limited. Most TCR sequences were seen in very few donors, while some public TCRs were found in many individuals. In a later analysis, the rate of TCR association differed among HLA loci, with DRB1 alleles having the most associated TCRs and HLA-C alleles having the fewest. It was suggested by the authors that the approach could potentially be generalized to other disease states and immunological phenotypes. Some 16 rarely observed V segments, including chromosome 9 orphons, were excluded from the earlier analysis of several hundred of the donors because counts were too low. The only immune exposure information available for the cohort was CMV serostatus. Most CMV-associated TCR beta chains appeared to be HLA-restricted in a later analysis, and the HLA associations seemed to be driven largely by CMV exposure. Because HLA typing was missing for some donors at each locus, association tests included only the typed subset. A later analysis found that HLA-associated TCR beta chains were more clonally expanded and had lower generation probabilities than equally common non-associated chains. Correlated functional status among segregating V segments might be attributable to linkage disequilibrium, but an unknown experimental factor could not be ruled out. Three of the identified cytomegalovirus-associated TCR beta chains were confirmed in vitro to be specific for cytomegalovirus antigens. Some IMGT-functional V segments, including TRBV6-2 and TRBV6-3, could not be told apart with the 87-base-pair reads, so those segments were excluded. A further reported finding was that TCR beta sequences accurately predicted the HLA-A and HLA-B alleles for most subjects in the first cohort. The classifier was reported to diagnose cytomegalovirus status with high specificity and sensitivity in both the original and validation cohorts. In a later genetic analysis, fewer N-insertions in productive TCRs were reported among donors in an Asian-associated ancestry cluster than the 666-donor mean. Roughly uniform sequencing depth across donors was assumed in presence/absence analyses, although this assumption may not hold. At a false discovery rate of 0.05, a later analysis linked about 17,000 TCR beta sequences to specific HLA alleles. When HLA alleles, especially DR and DQ, strongly co-occurred, TCR associations were difficult to assign to individual alleles.

Notes on this clone: Its antigen is unknown. It has no much larger one-base neighbor in the sample; base qualities were not kept.

The CDR3 spans 16 residues, from the cysteine through the phenylalanine. Kept here is only the CDR3 DNA, which spans 48 bases and is read in frame from base 1. CDR1 and CDR2 are read off the germline V gene as SGHTA and FQGTGA. A distance of 10 bases separates the germline ends of V and J, which lose 0 bases and 0 bases respectively. In total, fewer than 750 healthy bone marrow donors made up the cohort. All cohort members were sampled while nominally healthy, although unrecorded immune exposures were likely present. CMV serostatus was positive for 250 to 300 and negative for 352 of the 666 cohort members, and was not recorded for this donor. Each donor provided a peripheral blood sample, and peripheral blood mononuclear cells were used for TCR beta sequencing. The Qiagen DNeasy Blood Extraction Kit was used to extract genomic DNA from the blood cell samples. The library came from the immunoSEQ multiplex PCR assay. For the multiplex PCR, a mixture combining 60 forward primers for TCR Vbeta segments and 13 reverse primers for TCR Jbeta segments was used. A multiplex PCR assay on genomic DNA amplified the CDR3 region of rearranged TCR beta genes. The amplified TCR beta libraries were sequenced on the Illumina HiSeq System as 87-base-pair reads. The paper's processing steps were these. A later analysis tallied some 79 million unique TCR beta chains across the 640 or so repertoires, and around 12 million of those chains were shared by two or more donors. Raw reads were error-corrected and collapsed into unique sequences with a nearest-neighbor algorithm that merged closely related sequences to remove PCR and sequencing errors. Alignment of CDR3 sequences to IMGT reference sequences was used to assign V, D and J gene segments. For a sequence to be retained, a match of at least six nucleotides to both a V gene segment and a J gene segment was required. A rearrangement counted as productive if the CDR3 had no stop codons and remained in frame with V and J, and every other rearrangement counted as non-productive. CDR3 was defined by IMGT convention, running from the second conserved V-encoded cysteine to the conserved J-encoded phenylalanine. The earlier analysis of about 610 of the donors excluded sequences that lacked an unambiguous match to a single V gene segment. In an earlier analysis of roughly 500 of the donors, V segments were called functional above 56.7% productive rearrangements and were called segregating when the between-donor standard deviation exceeded 5%. A statistical classification framework was developed to diagnose cytomegalovirus status using the catalog of TCR beta chain sequences. In a later analysis, V and J genes were assigned by comparing TCR nucleotide sequences against IMGT/GENE-DB human TR gene sequences. The TCRdist pipeline was used in a later analysis to assign CDR3 sequences and most-parsimonious VDJ recombination scenarios. In a later analysis, each TCR beta chain was defined by its CDR3 amino acid sequence together with its V-gene family, and reads lacking a unique V-gene family were excluded. To address suspected cross-contamination and a sequencing artifact, a later analysis removed a few hundred highly shared, low-generation-probability nucleotide sequences. For each public chain, a later analysis derived a clonal expansion index from normalized ranks of inferred template counts within each repertoire. A later analysis computed generation probabilities with a VDJ recombination model fitted to out-of-frame rearrangements, and checked the results against IGoR. In a later analysis, hypergeometric tests were used to score TCR-TCR, TCR-HLA and TCR-CMV co-occurrence, with a repertoire-size bias correction applied to TCR pairs. A later analysis estimated false discovery rates by permuting HLA or CMV assignments 20 times. In a later analysis, co-occurring TCRs were grouped using DBSCAN, and TCRdist sequence similarity was added for clustering within HLA-allele-positive subsets. For co-occurrence clustering, repertoires with fewer than 30,000 or more than 120,000 public chains were excluded, along with roughly 5 repertoires with anomalous nucleotide sharing. Sourced from immuneACCESS, this table was stored by TCRdb with only in-frame sequences that have V and J called. A share of the clones is absent; for the studies checked, an unresolved V gene accounts for under half, and the remainder has no known explanation. For V, J and clone size, that table is used; D and trimming come from the DNA. The sample data list some 140,000 clones, and 60% to 75% of these were observed just once. The ten largest clones capture 1.5% to 2% of the sample.

This receptor chain uses TRBV7-3 and TRBJ2-3; TRBD1 is a possible D gene, resting on 5 matching bases. The receptor was isolated from a human donor in good health. Input material: PBMCs. The CDR3 reads as follows: CASSLTQASSTDTQYF. The sequence in DNA is TGTGCCAGCAGCTTAACACAGGCCTCTAGCACAGATACGCAGTATTTT.